This T cell receptor (beta chain) was identified during a study of blood T cells in healthy people across ages. Findings and limits, study-wide: The CMV status of each donor remained undetermined, and this could have confounded shifts in expanded clonotypes.

A sample-barcoded 5' primer and a J-beta primer mix were used in a second PCR of roughly 6 to 11 cycles. TCRdb passed the 5' RACE reads through MiXCR, listing each CDR3 protein once. The data contain fewer than 650,000 distinct CDR3 sequences, about 25% of them singletons. Comment on this clonotype: Its target is unknown.

V lost 3 bases to trimming and J lost 5 bases, with 4 bases between them. Per the germline V gene, CDR1 is GTSNPN and CDR2 is SVGIG (reference sequence). CDR3 length: 10 amino acids. Separately, the same data were catalogued under a study of T cells of mothers and their children. Per that paper: There were over 8.5 million TCR beta CDR3 reads from each mother and several million from each child. Slightly higher overlap, not significant, was seen in related mother-child pairs than in unrelated pairs.

This TCR was sampled from a boy younger than 10 in good health. Specimen: blood. V gene TRBV30 combines with J gene TRBJ1-1; D is ambiguous. The CDR3 DNA sequence: TGTGCCTGGAGGTGGACTGAAGCTTTCTTT. Its protein is CAWRWTEAFF.